The 14 T cell receptor beta chains below all came from one sample that was sequenced in a study of blood T cell repertoires in COVID-19. Sequencing was performed with immunoSEQ multiplex PCR; in TCRdb, only in-frame clones are kept and a portion is missing. The repertoire holds tens of thousands of clones, with 86% as singletons. The sequencing sample was made of peripheral blood. These TCRs come from a human donor in a cohort sampled during active COVID-19.

The chain joins TRBV10-2 to TRBJ2-7, with 9 bases lining up with TRBD1. The CDR3 totals 14 residues. The germline V gene has CDR1 WSHSY and CDR2 SAAADI. Trimming cost V 4 bases and J 3 bases; bases outside gene matches: 4. The CDR3 DNA reads TGCGCCAGCAGTGCCGGGGACAGGGTCTACGAGCAGTACTTC. Amino acids: CASSAGDRVYEQYF.

There are a few counts of this clone. The V and J genes are TRBV28 and TRBJ1-6, with TRBD1 matching over 7 bases. Unmatched junction bases numbered 4, after V lost 11 bases and J lost 3 bases. CDR3 length: 13 amino acids. Germline V gene lookup returns CDR1 MDHEN and CDR2 SYDVKM. The DNA for the CDR3 is TGTGCCGTCAGGGGGAACTATAATTCACCCCTCCACTTT. This gives the protein CAVRGNYNSPLHF. Combining the CDR3 with reference TRBV28 and TRBJ1-6 gives the whole variable domain DVKVTQSSRYLVKRTGEKVFLECVQDMDHENMFWYRQDPGLGLRLIYFSYDVKMKEKGDIPEGYSVSREKKERFSLILESASTNQTSMYLCAVRGNYNSPLHFGNGTRLTVT.

This chain connects TRBV12-3 or TRBV12-4 to TRBJ1-2; a possible D gene is TRBD1 (5 bases). V dropped 6 bases and J dropped 5 bases, with 13 bases sitting between them. The CDR3 has 13 residues. CDR3 region: CASRPAGLYGYTF. In DNA form, the CDR3 reads TGTGCCAGCAGGCCCGCGGGGCTTTATGGCTACACCTTC.

The CDR3, as DNA: TGTGCCAGCAGTTTCGGTGAAAAACTGTTTTTT. This sequence encodes CASSFGEKLFF. This chain links TRBV12-3 or TRBV12-4 with TRBJ1-4; no clear D gene. The CDR3 extends over 11 amino acids. V was cut by 3 bases and J by 7 bases, with 3 bases left in between.

The chain is built from TRBV9 and TRBJ2-3; 7 positions agree with TRBD2. Germline V CDR1 and CDR2: SGDLS, YYNGEE. CDR3 length: 15 residues. Unmatched junction bases numbered 5, after V lost 2 bases and J lost 2 bases. The DNA of the CDR3 is TGTGCCAGCAGCGTGGCTAGCGGTTTCACAGATACGCAGTATTTT. This translates into CASSVASGFTDTQYF.

This clone was counted once. This rearrangement joins TRBV5-6 to TRBJ2-7, with a possible D match to TRBD1 (5 bases). This CDR3 has 18 amino acids. Germline CDR1 is SGHDT and CDR2 is YYEEEE. Deletions cut 2 bases from V and 2 bases from J, with 23 bases between. CDR3 DNA sequence: TGTGCCAGCAGCTTTTCATTGAGGCAGACAGACGGTACCTACGAGCAGTACTTC. Amino acids: CASSFSLRQTDGTYEQYF.

V usage is TRBV12-3 or TRBV12-4 and J usage is TRBJ2-1, with D maybe TRBD2 (7 bases). There are 13 residues in the CDR3. V was cut by 5 bases and J by 11 bases, with 16 bases left in between. The CDR3 spells CASSPLGGRKQFF. The CDR3 nucleotides are TGTGCCAGCAGTCCACTCGGGGGGCGCAAGCAGTTCTTC.

This clone appeared once. The chain uses TRBV3-1 (or the pseudogene TRBV3-2) and TRBJ2-4; the match to TRBD2 covers 16 bases. The CDR3 runs to 19 residues. Germline V gene data show CDR1 as LGHDT and CDR2 as YNNKEL (reference sequence). V shed 4 bases, J shed 1 base, and the junction held 7 bases outside the gene matches. This chain's CDR3 is CASSPRGLAGGVAKNIQYF. The DNA for the CDR3 is TGTGCCAGCAGCCCACGGGGACTAGCGGGAGGGGTCGCCAAAAACATTCAGTACTTC.

The CDR3 nucleotides read TGTGCCAGCAGTCTAAGAGGTACAAACTATGGCTACACCTTC. Translating gives CASSLRGTNYGYTF. This chain links TRBV6-5 with TRBJ1-2, with D unclear. Trimming took off 5 bases at V and 2 bases at J, with 12 bases between the two ends. The germline V gene encodes CDR1 MNHEY and CDR2 SVGAGI. The CDR3 loop spans 14 amino acids.

This clone was picked up a small number of times. The V call is TRBV2, the J call TRBJ2-1; 10 bases match TRBD2. Per germline, CDR1 SNHLY and CDR2 FYNNEI. The V segment lost 6 bases and the J segment 4 bases; nucleotides outside the gene matches: 9. The CDR3 extends over 16 amino acids. This CDR3 is CASRRTGLAVYNEQFF. The CDR3 bases are TGTGCCAGCAGACGGACCGGACTAGCGGTTTACAATGAGCAGTTCTTC.

J is TRBJ1-2 and V is TRBV19; 8 nucleotides line up with TRBD1. This CDR3 is built from 14 residues. The germline gives CDR1 LNHDA, CDR2 SQIVND (reference sequence). V lost 3 bases to trimming and J lost 6 bases; unmatched junction nucleotides: 6. The CDR3: CASSMTGVGNGYTF. CDR3 coding DNA: TGTGCCAGTAGTATGACAGGGGTCGGGAATGGCTACACCTTC.

This sequence joins TRBV6-5 and TRBJ1-2; 9 nucleotides agree with TRBD1. This CDR3 contains 15 residues. J was trimmed by 3 bases and V by 6 bases; bases with no gene match: 8. Per germline, CDR1 MNHEY and CDR2 SVGAGI. Written as DNA, the CDR3 is TGTGCCAGCAGGGACCTACAGGGGGCAGACTATGGCTACACCTTC. Translation: CASRDLQGADYGYTF.

The V and J genes are TRBV9 and TRBJ1-6, with D perhaps TRBD1 (5 bases). This CDR3 is built from 15 residues. Germline V gives CDR1 SGDLS, CDR2 YYNGEE. Deletions cut 4 bases from V and 7 bases from J, with 15 bases between. The CDR3 loop reads CASSSGLLPNSPLHF. CDR3 nucleotide sequence: TGTGCCAGCAGCTCGGGACTCCTACCCAATTCACCCCTCCACTTT.

The CDR3 here is CASSRSSGNTIYF. The CDR3 DNA is TGTGCCAGCAGTCGGAGCTCTGGAAACACCATATATTTT. The rearrangement links TRBV28 to TRBJ1-3, with D unclear. The V and J ends lost 5 bases and 0 bases respectively, with 5 bases between them. From germline, CDR1 is MDHEN and CDR2 SYDVKM. The CDR3 has 13 residues.